The clone carrying this TCR beta chain showed up many times. The antigen remains undetermined. This CDR3 contains 13 residues. V was pared by 4 bases and J by 3 bases, with 9 bases between. The germline V gene encodes CDR1 SQVTM and CDR2 ANQGSEA. This specimen comes from a study of early T cells in non-severe SARS-CoV-2 infection. The study's findings and limits: Reliance on VDJdb matching favored anti-spike CD8 responses; private and CD4 specificities were missed.

Attachment of unique molecular identifiers to individual cDNA molecules was performed. TCRdb itself ran the 5' RACE reads through MiXCR, one entry per CDR3 protein. This table has 70,000 to 95,000 distinct CDR3 sequences, roughly 9.4% appearing once. Sequenced sample: whole blood. The chain has TRBV29-1 and TRBJ1-4; D may be TRBD1 (6 bases). The sequence was collected from an adult who was a healthcare worker with PCR-confirmed SARS-CoV-2 infection or an uninfected control (not recorded which). CDR3 sequence (DNA): TGCAGCGTTGCAGGGGACCCTAATGAAAAACTGTTTTTT. Translating gives CSVAGDPNEKLFF.